Shown below are 2 T cell receptor beta chains from a single sample sequenced in a study of cytomegalovirus exposure and HLA in healthy donors listed by TCRdb under 2017. Library creation used the immunoSEQ multiplex PCR assay. For the multiplex PCR, a mixture combining 60 forward primers for TCR Vbeta segments and 13 reverse primers for TCR Jbeta segments was used. This immuneACCESS table, as held by TCRdb, lists in-frame sequences with V and J called but not all clones. Of the missing ones, under half trace to an unresolved V gene in checked studies; the others have no known cause. Counted in this sample were 150,000 to 200,000 clones; around four fifths of them appeared once. The ten largest clonotypes hold roughly 1.4% of the sample. What was sequenced was PBMCs. These TCRs come from a woman aged 25 to 39 in good health and CMV-seropositive.

The chain has TRBV7-9 and TRBJ1-1; 10 bases fit TRBD1. Per germline, CDR1 SEHNR and CDR2 FQNEAQ (reference sequence). With V trimmed by 5 bases and J by 5 bases, 5 bases remained unmatched. This CDR3 has 14 residues. This CDR3 reads CASSEDRGRTEAFF. The CDR3 coding sequence is TGTGCCAGCAGCGAGGACAGGGGGAGGACTGAAGCTTTCTTT.

The gene calls are TRBV13 and TRBJ2-5, with TRBD2 matching over 7 bases. CDR1 is PRHDT and CDR2 is FYEKMQ in the germline V gene (reference sequence). V shed 5 bases, J shed 4 bases, and the junction held 4 bases outside the gene matches. This CDR3 comprises 13 residues. The CDR3 bases are TGTGCCAGCAGCGGGAGACTAGCAGAGACCCAGTACTTC. Protein sequence: CASSGRLAETQYF.